Listed below are T cell receptor beta chains from one sample, sequenced in a study of blood T cells in healthy people across ages. Using its own MiXCR run on the 5' RACE reads, TCRdb lists one record per CDR3 protein. Of fewer than 950,000 distinct CDR3 sequences listed, 35% to 40% were seen once; the top ten hold around 13%. The sample was blood. The receptor source for this set is a man aged 18 to 35 in good health. Both conserved end residues are part of each CDR3. The D gene is left open where the match is weak. The size entry is marked missing in some rows and otherwise reads once, few, many or a size class.

TRBV27,.,.,TRBJ1-3,CASRGAAGNTIYF,TGTGCCAGCAGGGGGGCAGCTGGAAACACCATATATTTT
TRBV27,.,.,TRBJ2-2,CASSTHHSGKLFF,TGTGCCAGCAGTACCCATCACAGTGGGAAGCTGTTTTTT
TRBV9,.,.,TRBJ2-7,CASSVDAYRTYEQYF,TGTGCCAGCAGCGTAGATGCCTATCGCACCTACGAGCAGTACTTC
TRBV2,.,.,TRBJ1-6,CASISAGGGNSPLHF,TGTGCCAGCATATCTGCCGGAGGGGGTAATTCACCCCTCCACTTT
TRBV9,.,.,TRBJ2-5,CASSVRQGPDGQYF,TGTGCCAGCAGCGTAAGGCAGGGCCCCGACGGGCAGTACTTC
TRBV6-2/TRBV6-3,.,few,TRBJ2-3,CASSWRSAPGGADTQYF,TGTGCCAGCAGTTGGCGATCTGCGCCAGGTGGGGCAGATACGCAGTATTTT
TRBV4-2,TRBD2,many,TRBJ2-3,CASSPNPLAGVNTQYF,TGTGCCAGCAGCCCTAACCCCCTAGCGGGGGTTAATACGCAGTATTTT
TRBV5-1,TRBD1,many,TRBJ2-1,CASSLAGQGYNEQFF,TGCGCCAGCAGCTTGGCTGGACAGGGGTACAATGAGCAGTTCTTC
TRBV20-1,TRBD2,.,TRBJ2-1,CSAPLAGDPYSEQFF,TGCAGTGCTCCGTTAGCGGGGGACCCCTACAGTGAGCAGTTCTTC
TRBV20-1,.,few,TRBJ2-1,CSATDNEQFF,TGCAGTGCTACAGACAATGAGCAGTTCTTC
TRBV10-3,.,.,TRBJ1-2,CAISVEGPSEGYTF,TGTGCCATCAGTGTTGAGGGGCCTTCTGAGGGCTACACCTTC
TRBV6-5,.,.,TRBJ2-7,CASSYSLSGAGDEQYF,TGTGCCAGCAGTTACTCGTTGTCAGGGGCTGGCGACGAGCAGTACTTC
TRBV7-2,TRBD1,.,TRBJ2-2,CASSSTDRDGTGELFF,TGTGCCAGCAGCTCAACGGACAGGGATGGCACCGGGGAGCTGTTTTTT
TRBV4-3,.,many,TRBJ2-3,CASSQVGSTTDTQYF,TGCGCCAGCAGCCAAGTAGGTTCCACCACAGATACGCAGTATTTT
TRBV9,TRBD1,.,TRBJ2-7,CASSGKGAPYNEQYF,TGTGCCAGCAGCGGTAAGGGGGCCCCCTACAATGAGCAGTACTTC
TRBV7-9,.,.,TRBJ1-1,CASSRTRNTEAFF,TGTGCCAGCAGCCGTACTCGGAACACTGAAGCTTTCTTT
TRBV12-3/TRBV12-4,.,few,TRBJ2-6,CASSRQAGPWSGANVLTF,TGTGCCAGCAGCAGGCAGGCAGGGCCCTGGTCTGGGGCCAACGTCCTGACTTTC
TRBV5-1,.,.,TRBJ1-2,CASSLDDPGAVGYTF,TGCGCCAGCAGCCTCGATGATCCGGGGGCTGTCGGCTACACCTTC
TRBV7-3,TRBD2,.,TRBJ2-7,CASSLAGGTHYEQYF,TGTGCCAGCAGCTTAGCGGGGGGGACCCACTACGAGCAGTACTTC
TRBV28,.,many,TRBJ1-1,CASSLHLEEGNGKVFF,TGTGCCAGCAGTTTACATTTGGAGGAGGGCAATGGGAAAGTTTTCTTT
TRBV27,.,few,TRBJ2-7,CASSLGGPPYEQYF,TGTGCCAGCAGTTTAGGGGGACCTCCCTACGAGCAGTACTTC
TRBV4-1,.,many,TRBJ1-5,CASSQDGRPGQPQHF,TGCGCCAGCAGCCAAGATGGGCGTCCGGGTCAGCCCCAGCATTTT
TRBV4-2,.,.,TRBJ2-2,CASSPPLSGTGELFF,TGTGCCAGCAGCCCACCCCTCAGCGGCACCGGGGAGCTGTTTTTT
TRBV6-5,TRBD2,.,TRBJ2-5,CASSSSGPHNEQYF,TGTGCCAGCAGTTCTAGCGGCCCCCACAATGAGCAGTACTTC
TRBV11-2,.,.,TRBJ2-1,CASSLEGTPPNEQFF,TGTGCCAGCAGCTTAGAGGGGACGCCCCCCAATGAGCAGTTCTTC
TRBV4-2,.,.,TRBJ2-1,CASSQVTWPASYNEQFF,TGTGCCAGCAGCCAAGTCACCTGGCCGGCTTCCTACAATGAGCAGTTCTTC
TRBV7-2,.,many,TRBJ2-3,CASSLDRTSTDTQYF,TGTGCCAGCAGCTTAGACCGGACTTCCACAGATACGCAGTATTTT
TRBV6-2/TRBV6-3,TRBD1,few,TRBJ1-6,CASRAQGTSSYNSPLHF,TGTGCCAGCAGAGCACAGGGGACGAGCTCCTATAATTCACCCCTCCACTTT
TRBV28,TRBD1,few,TRBJ1-5,CASSAGQGLNQPQHF,TGTGCCAGCAGCGCTGGACAGGGCCTAAATCAGCCCCAGCATTTT
TRBV4-2,.,few,TRBJ2-1,CASSQDIASSYNEQFF,TGTGCCAGCAGCCAAGATATCGCCTCCTCCTACAATGAGCAGTTCTTC
TRBV28,TRBD1,few,TRBJ2-3,CASSLTTGSTDTQYF,TGTGCCAGCAGTTTAACGACAGGGAGCACAGATACGCAGTATTTT
TRBV20-1,.,once,TRBJ1-5,CSARRAIGTQPQHF,TGCAGTGCTAGAAGGGCAATAGGGACTCAGCCCCAGCATTTT
TRBV20-1,TRBD2,.,TRBJ2-7,CSACLSSGRWDYNEQYF,TGCAGTGCCTGTCTTAGTAGCGGGAGATGGGACTACAATGAGCAGTACTTC
TRBV9,.,few,TRBJ2-7,CASSPHYSFEQYF,TGTGCCAGCAGCCCTCATTACTCGTTTGAGCAGTACTTC
TRBV12-3/TRBV12-4,.,few,TRBJ1-2,CASSPEFVGGYTF,TGTGCCAGCAGTCCCGAGTTTGTTGGTGGCTACACCTTC
TRBV5-1,TRBD1,.,TRBJ1-1,CASSLGGTVDIGMNTEAFF,TGCGCCAGCAGCTTGGGCGGGACAGTGGATATCGGCATGAACACTGAAGCTTTCTTT
TRBV29-1,TRBD1,.,TRBJ1-1,CSVYRGLNTEAFF,TGCAGCGTCTACAGGGGATTGAACACTGAAGCTTTCTTT
TRBV14,.,.,TRBJ2-4,CASSPQGGGYKQYF,TGTGCCAGCAGCCCGCAAGGAGGGGGGTACAAGCAGTACTTC
TRBV7-9,TRBD1,.,TRBJ2-4,CASSLDRGAKNIQYF,TGTGCCAGCAGCCTAGACAGGGGAGCCAAAAACATTCAGTACTTC
TRBV29-1,TRBD1,few,TRBJ1-2,CGPLDRAANYGYTF,TGCGGACCACTGGACAGGGCGGCTAACTATGGCTACACCTTC
TRBV20-1,.,.,TRBJ2-4,CSALAGSNIQYF,TGCAGTGCTCTAGCAGGAAGCAACATTCAGTACTTC
TRBV15,.,.,TRBJ2-5,CATSRDLQSPPETQYF,TGTGCCACCAGCAGAGATCTGCAGAGTCCCCCAGAGACCCAGTACTTC
TRBV10-3,.,many,TRBJ1-2,CAIRGLDYGYTF,TGTGCCATCAGAGGGCTGGACTATGGCTACACCTTC
TRBV20-1,TRBD2,.,TRBJ2-3,CSGGAGGDTQYF,TGCAGTGGAGGAGCGGGGGGAGATACGCAGTATTTT
TRBV12-3/TRBV12-4,TRBD2,.,TRBJ2-1,CASSKTSGGNYKEQFF,TGTGCCAGCAGCAAAACTAGCGGGGGGAACTACAAGGAGCAGTTCTTC
TRBV20-1,.,.,TRBJ1-1,CSAQGSRDNTEAFF,TGCAGTGCCCAGGGGAGCAGGGATAACACTGAAGCTTTCTTT
TRBV4-2,.,few,TRBJ1-2,CASSQGETLSIYGYTF,TGTGCCAGCAGCCAAGGAGAGACACTGTCAATTTATGGCTACACCTTC
TRBV12-3/TRBV12-4,.,.,TRBJ1-5,CASTKAPMILQHF,TGTGCCAGCACAAAGGCCCCAATGATCCTCCAGCATTTT
TRBV7-8,.,few,TRBJ1-2,CASSFGQGGSYTF,TGTGCCAGCAGCTTTGGGCAGGGTGGGAGCTACACCTTC